This T cell receptor (beta chain) was retrieved from a study of beta chain features in type 1 diabetes. The study's findings and limits: The question left open here concerned HLA type influencing TCRB rearrangement. Naive, central memory and Treg TCRB repertoires seemed to resemble each other more closely in patients than they did in healthy donors. When Type 1 diabetes patients were examined, their TCRB CDR3s proved moderately but significantly shorter in all four CD4+ subsets. For type 1 diabetes patients, VDJ junctions showed fewer insertions and more deletions.

The investigators reverse transcribed all of the isolated RNA, so they sequenced expressed TCRB transcripts. The protocol was immunoSEQ multiplex PCR, while the TCRdb copy is restricted to in-frame clones and leaves out a portion. The sample lists roughly 170,000 clones; around an eighth were seen once. Trimming removed 0 bases at V and 4 bases at J, with 12 bases between. The CDR3 consists of 15 residues. Per the germline V gene, CDR1 is SGHKS and CDR2 is YYEKEE (reference sequence). Of note for this clone: Antigen specificity is unknown.

The receptor's source is a woman between 18 and 29 years old in good health. Material: central memory CD4+ T cells from blood. The chain combines TRBV5-5 with TRBJ2-3, with a weak D call TRBD1 (6 bases). The CDR3 DNA is TGTGCCAGCAGCTTGGGGCAGGGGTCGTCAGATACGCAGTATTTT. Protein: CASSLGQGSSDTQYF.